This T cell receptor (beta chain) was recorded in a study of graft-versus-host responses after intestinal transplantation. About the study: The whole recipient group had anti-thymocyte globulin induction followed by tacrolimus and steroids for about three years. Study findings and constraints: GvH clones appeared in recipient marrow, some first in ileum or blood.

A remark on this clone: The target antigen is unknown.

Libraries were prepared by immunoSEQ multiplex PCR; TCRdb keeps only in-frame clonotypes and omits some of them. Of about 130,000 clones in the sample, 80% to 95% were seen once. V dropped 1 base and J dropped 1 base, with 9 bases sitting between them. CDR3 size: 15 residues. CDR1 LGHNA and CDR2 YSLEER come from the germline V gene. The V gene is TRBV4-3, the J gene TRBJ2-3; D call uncertain. Sequenced material: unstimulated CD4+ T cells sorted from spleen or lymph node cells, taken before intestinal transplant. The clonotype originates from a human donor who received an intestinal transplant. CDR3 coding DNA: TGCGCCAGCAGCCAAGGGGCTTCGGGCACAGATACGCAGTATTTT. It codes for CASSQGASGTDTQYF.